What follows describes a single T cell receptor (beta chain). Antigen unknown. This record comes from a study of PD-1 blockade in classical Hodgkin lymphoma. Looking at the study overall: Nivolumab dosing for patients was 3 mg/kg, administered intravenously every 2 weeks. Study observations and caveats: Compared with baseline, CD4+ but not CD8+ TCR diversity had risen significantly by C4D1.

V was trimmed by 5 bases and J by 1 base, leaving 8 bases between them. CDR1 and CDR2 from the germline V gene are MNHEY and SVGAGI. CDR3 size: 13 residues. Every patient relapsed after autologous stem cell transplantation, and brentuximab vedotin exposure varied. Some clones are missing from TCRdb's copy, which holds only in-frame ones; the method was immunoSEQ multiplex PCR. The repertoire holds over 85,000 clones, with around 81% as singletons. This chain joins TRBV6-5 and TRBJ1-2, with D uncertain. The starting material was peripheral blood mononuclear cells (PBMCs), obtained before the second cycle of nivolumab. The origin of this receptor is a human donor with classical Hodgkin lymphoma. CDR3: CASSPAVNYGYTF. CDR3 coding DNA: TGTGCCAGCAGTCCAGCCGTTAACTATGGCTACACCTTC.